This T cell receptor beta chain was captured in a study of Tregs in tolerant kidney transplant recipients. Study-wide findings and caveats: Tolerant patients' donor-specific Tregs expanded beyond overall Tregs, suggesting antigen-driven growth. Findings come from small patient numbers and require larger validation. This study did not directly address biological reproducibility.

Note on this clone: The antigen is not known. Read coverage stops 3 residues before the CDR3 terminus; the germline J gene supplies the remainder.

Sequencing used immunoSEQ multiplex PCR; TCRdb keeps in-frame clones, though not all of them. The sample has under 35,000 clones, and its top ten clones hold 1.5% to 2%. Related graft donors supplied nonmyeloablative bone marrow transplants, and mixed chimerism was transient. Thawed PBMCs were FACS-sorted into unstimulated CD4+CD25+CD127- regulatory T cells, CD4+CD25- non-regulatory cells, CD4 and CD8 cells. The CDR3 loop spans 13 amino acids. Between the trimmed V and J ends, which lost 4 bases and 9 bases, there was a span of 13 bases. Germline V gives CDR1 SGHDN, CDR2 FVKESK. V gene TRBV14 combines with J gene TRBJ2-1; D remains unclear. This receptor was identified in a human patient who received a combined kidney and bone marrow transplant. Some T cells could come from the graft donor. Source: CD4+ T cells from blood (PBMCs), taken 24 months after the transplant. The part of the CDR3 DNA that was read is TGTGCCAGCAGCCCGACACGATTGGGTGAG. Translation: CASSPTRLGE. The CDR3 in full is CASSPTRLGEQFF.